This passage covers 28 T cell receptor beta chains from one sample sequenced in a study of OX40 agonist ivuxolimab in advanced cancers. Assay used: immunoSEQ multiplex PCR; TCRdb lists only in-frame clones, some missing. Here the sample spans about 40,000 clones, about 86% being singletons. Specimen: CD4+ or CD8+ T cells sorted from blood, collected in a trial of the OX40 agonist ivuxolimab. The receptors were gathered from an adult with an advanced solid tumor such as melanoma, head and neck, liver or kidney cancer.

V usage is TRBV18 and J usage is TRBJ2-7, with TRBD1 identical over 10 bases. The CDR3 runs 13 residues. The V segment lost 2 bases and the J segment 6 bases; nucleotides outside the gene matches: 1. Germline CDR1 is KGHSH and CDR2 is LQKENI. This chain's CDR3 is CASSPGTGVEQYV. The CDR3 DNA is TGTGCCAGCTCACCAGGGACAGGGGTCGAGCAGTACGTC.

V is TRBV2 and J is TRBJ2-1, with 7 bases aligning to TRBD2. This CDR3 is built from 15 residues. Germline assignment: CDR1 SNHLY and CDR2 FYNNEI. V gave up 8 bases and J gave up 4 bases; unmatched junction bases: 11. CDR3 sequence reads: CASLQGLGVYNEQFF. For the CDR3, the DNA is TGTGCCAGCCTGCAAGGACTAGGGGTTTACAATGAGCAGTTCTTC.

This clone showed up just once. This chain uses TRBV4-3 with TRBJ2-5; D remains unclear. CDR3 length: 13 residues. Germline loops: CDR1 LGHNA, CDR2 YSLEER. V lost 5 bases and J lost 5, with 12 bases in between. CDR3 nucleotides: TGCGCCAGCAGCGAGCTAGATTCCGAGACCCAGTACTTC. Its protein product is CASSELDSETQYF.

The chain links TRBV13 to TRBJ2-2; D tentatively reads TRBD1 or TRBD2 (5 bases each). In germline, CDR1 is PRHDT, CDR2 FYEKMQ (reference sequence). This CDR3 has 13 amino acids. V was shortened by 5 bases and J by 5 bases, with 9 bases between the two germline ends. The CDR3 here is CASSPGGTGELFF. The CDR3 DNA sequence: TGTGCCAGCAGCCCTGGGGGAACCGGGGAGCTGTTTTTT.

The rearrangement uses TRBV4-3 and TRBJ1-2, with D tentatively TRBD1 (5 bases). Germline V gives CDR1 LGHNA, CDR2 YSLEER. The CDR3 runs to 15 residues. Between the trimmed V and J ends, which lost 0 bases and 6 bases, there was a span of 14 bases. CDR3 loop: CASSQDLGGGDGYTF. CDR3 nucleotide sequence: TGCGCCAGCAGCCAAGATCTCGGGGGAGGGGATGGCTACACCTTC.

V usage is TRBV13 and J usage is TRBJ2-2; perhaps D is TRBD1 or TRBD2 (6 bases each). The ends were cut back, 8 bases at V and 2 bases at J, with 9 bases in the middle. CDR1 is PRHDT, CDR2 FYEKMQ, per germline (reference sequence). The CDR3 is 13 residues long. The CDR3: CASRGLNTGELFF. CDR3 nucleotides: TGTGCCAGCCGGGGGCTTAACACCGGGGAGCTGTTTTTT. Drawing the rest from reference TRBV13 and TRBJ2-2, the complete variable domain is AAGVIQSPRHLIKEKRETATLKCYPIPRHDTVYWYQQGPGQDPQFLISFYEKMQSDKGSIPDRFSAQQFSDYHSELNMSSLELGDSALYFCASRGLNTGELFFGEGSRLTVL.

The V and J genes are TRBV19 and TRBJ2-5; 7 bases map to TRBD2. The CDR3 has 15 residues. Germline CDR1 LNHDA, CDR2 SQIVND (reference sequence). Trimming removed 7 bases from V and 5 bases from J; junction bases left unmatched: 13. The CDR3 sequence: CASTDGGGPRETQYF. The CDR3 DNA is TGTGCCAGTACCGACGGCGGGGGTCCTAGGGAGACCCAGTACTTC. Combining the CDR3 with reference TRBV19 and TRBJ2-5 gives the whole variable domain DGGITQSPKYLFRKEGQNVTLSCEQNLNHDAMYWYRQDPGQGLRLIYYSQIVNDFQKGDIAEGYSVSREKKESFPLTVTSAQKNPTAFYLCASTDGGGPRETQYFGPGTRLLVL.

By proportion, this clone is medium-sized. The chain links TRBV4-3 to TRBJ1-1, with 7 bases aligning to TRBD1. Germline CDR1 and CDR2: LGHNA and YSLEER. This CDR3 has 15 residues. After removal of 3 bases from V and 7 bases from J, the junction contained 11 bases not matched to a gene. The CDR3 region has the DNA TGCGCCAGCAGCCAGGACATGTTAGGGGGCTATGAAGCTTTCTTT. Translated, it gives CASSQDMLGGYEAFF.

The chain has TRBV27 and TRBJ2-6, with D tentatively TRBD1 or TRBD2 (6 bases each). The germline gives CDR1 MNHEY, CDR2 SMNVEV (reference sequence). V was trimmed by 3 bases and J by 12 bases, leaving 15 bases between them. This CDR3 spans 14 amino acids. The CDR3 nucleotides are TGTGCCAGCAGTTTGAACGGGGGCCCCCCCGTCCTGACTTTC. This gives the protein CASSLNGGPPVLTF.

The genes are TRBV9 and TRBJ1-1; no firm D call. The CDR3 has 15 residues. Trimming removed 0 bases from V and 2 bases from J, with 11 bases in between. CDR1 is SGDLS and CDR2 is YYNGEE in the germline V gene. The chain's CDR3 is CASSVEVGPNTEAFF. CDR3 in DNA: TGTGCCAGCAGCGTAGAGGTGGGCCCAAACACTGAAGCTTTCTTT.

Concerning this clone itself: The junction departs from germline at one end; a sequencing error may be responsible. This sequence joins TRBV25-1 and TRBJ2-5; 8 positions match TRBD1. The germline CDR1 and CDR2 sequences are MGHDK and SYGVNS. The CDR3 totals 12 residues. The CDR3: CASSESGQGMDF. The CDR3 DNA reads TGTGCCAGCAGTGAATCAGGACAGGGAATGGACTTC.

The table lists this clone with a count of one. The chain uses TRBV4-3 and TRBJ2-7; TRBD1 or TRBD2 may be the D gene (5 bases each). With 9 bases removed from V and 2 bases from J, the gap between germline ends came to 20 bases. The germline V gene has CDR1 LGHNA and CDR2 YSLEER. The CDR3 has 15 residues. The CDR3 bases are TGCGCCAGGTGCCGAGGGTTAGGGACCGCCTACGAGCAGTACTTC. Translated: CARCRGLGTAYEQYF.

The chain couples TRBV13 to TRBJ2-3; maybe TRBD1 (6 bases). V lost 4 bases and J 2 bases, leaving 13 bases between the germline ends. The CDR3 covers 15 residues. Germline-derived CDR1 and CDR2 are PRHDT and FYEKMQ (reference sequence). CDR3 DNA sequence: TGTGCCAGCAGCTCCCGGGACACCTACACAGATACGCAGTATTTT. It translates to CASSSRDTYTDTQYF.

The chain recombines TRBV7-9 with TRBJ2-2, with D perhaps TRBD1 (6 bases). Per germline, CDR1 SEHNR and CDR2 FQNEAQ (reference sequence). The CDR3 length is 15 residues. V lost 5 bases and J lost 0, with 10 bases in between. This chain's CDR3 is CASSTTGSNTGELFF. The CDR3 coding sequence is TGTGCCAGCAGCACGACAGGTTCGAACACCGGGGAGCTGTTTTTT.

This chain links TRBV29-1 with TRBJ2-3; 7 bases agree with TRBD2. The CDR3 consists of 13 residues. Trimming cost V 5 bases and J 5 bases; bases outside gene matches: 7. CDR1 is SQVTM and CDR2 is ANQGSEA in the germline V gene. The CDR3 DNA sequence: TGCAGCGTTCTCTCCCCGGGGGGAGATACGCAGTATTTT. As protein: CSVLSPGGDTQYF.

The CDR3 DNA sequence: TGTGCCAGCAGCTTAGTCGGGGACTATGGCTACACCTTC. Amino acid sequence: CASSLVGDYGYTF. The V and J genes are TRBV7-9 and TRBJ1-2; D not resolved. CDR1 is SEHNR, CDR2 FQNEAQ, per germline (reference sequence). V lost 1 base, J lost 3 bases, and 6 bases lay in between. This CDR3 is built from 13 residues.

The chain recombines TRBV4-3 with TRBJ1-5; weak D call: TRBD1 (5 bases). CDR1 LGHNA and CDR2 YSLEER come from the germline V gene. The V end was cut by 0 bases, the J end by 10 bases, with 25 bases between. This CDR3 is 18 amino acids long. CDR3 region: CASSQDFFDGTAAPPQHF. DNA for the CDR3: TGCGCCAGCAGCCAAGATTTTTTCGACGGGACCGCAGCCCCACCCCAGCATTTT.

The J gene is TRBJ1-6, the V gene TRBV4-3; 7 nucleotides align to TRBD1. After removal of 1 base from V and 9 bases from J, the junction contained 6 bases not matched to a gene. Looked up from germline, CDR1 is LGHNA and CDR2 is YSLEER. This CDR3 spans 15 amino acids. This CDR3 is CASSQANRGGSPLHF. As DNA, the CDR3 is TGCGCCAGCAGCCAAGCTAACAGGGGAGGTTCACCCCTCCACTTT.

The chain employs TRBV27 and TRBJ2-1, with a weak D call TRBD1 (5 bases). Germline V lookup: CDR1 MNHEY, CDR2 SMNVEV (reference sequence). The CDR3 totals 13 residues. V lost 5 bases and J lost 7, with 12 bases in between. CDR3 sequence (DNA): TGTGCCAGCAGTACGTTCAAGGGGAATGAGCAGTTCTTC. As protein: CASSTFKGNEQFF.

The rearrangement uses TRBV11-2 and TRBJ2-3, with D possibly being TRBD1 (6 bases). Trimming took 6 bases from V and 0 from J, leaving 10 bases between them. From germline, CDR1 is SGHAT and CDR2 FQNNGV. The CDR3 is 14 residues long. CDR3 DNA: TGTGCCAGCAGTCGGACAGAGAGCACAGATACGCAGTATTTT. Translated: CASSRTESTDTQYF.

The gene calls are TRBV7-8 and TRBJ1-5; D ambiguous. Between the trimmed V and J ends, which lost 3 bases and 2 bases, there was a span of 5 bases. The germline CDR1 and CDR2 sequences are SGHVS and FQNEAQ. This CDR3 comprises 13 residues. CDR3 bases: TGTGCCAGCAGCTTGGTGGGCAATCAGCCCCAGCATTTT. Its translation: CASSLVGNQPQHF.

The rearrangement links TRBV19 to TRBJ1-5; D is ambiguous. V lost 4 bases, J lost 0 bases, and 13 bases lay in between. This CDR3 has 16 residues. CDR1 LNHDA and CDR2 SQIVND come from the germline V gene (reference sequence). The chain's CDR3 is CASSTDLTYSNQPQHF. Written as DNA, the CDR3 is TGTGCCAGTAGTACTGACCTAACTTATAGCAATCAGCCCCAGCATTTT.

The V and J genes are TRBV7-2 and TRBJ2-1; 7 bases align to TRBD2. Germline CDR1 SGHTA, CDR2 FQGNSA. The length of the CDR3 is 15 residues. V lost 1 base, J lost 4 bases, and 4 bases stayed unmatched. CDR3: CASSLDISGYNEQFF. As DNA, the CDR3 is TGTGCCAGCAGCTTAGATATTAGCGGGTACAATGAGCAGTTCTTC.

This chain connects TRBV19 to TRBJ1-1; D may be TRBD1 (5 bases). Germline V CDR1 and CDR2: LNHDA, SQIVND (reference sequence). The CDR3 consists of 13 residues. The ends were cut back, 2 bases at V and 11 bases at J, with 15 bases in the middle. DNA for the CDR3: TGTGCCAGTAGTATATTCGGGGGAAAGGCGGCTTTCTTT. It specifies CASSIFGGKAAFF.

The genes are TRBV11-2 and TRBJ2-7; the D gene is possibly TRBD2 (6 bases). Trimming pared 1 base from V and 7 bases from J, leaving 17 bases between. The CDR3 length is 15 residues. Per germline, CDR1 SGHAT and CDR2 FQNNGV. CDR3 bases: TGTGCCAGCAGCTTAGTAGCGGTAAGCTACGTAGAGCAGTACTTC. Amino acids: CASSLVAVSYVEQYF.

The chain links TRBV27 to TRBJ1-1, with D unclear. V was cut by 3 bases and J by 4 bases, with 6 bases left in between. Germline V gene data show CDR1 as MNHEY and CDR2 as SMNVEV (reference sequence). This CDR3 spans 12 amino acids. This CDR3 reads CASSLAGTEAFF. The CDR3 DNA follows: TGTGCCAGCAGTTTGGCAGGCACTGAAGCTTTCTTT.

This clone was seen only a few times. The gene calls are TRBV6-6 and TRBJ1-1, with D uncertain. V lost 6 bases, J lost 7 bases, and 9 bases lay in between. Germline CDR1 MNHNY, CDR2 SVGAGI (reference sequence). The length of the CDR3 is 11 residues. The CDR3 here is CASRTGFEAFF. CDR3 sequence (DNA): TGTGCCAGCAGGACGGGATTTGAAGCTTTCTTT.

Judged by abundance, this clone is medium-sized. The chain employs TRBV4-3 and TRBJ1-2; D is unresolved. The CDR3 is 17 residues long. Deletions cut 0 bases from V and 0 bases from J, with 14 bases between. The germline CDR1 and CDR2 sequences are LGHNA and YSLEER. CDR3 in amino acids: CASSQDPTTAANYGYTF. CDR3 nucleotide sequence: TGCGCCAGCAGCCAAGATCCAACCACAGCAGCTAACTATGGCTACACCTTC.